This is a list of T cell receptor beta chains from one sample in a study of T cells in Graves' hyperthyroidism and ophthalmopathy. Each CDR3 protein is one row after TCRdb ran MiXCR on the multiplex PCR reads. The top ten hold approximately 23% of the sample, which has about 350,000 distinct CDR3 sequences, approximately 15% seen once. The sample comprised blood. The receptors shown here come from a woman aged 25 to 39 with Graves' hyperthyroidism. CDR3s include the opening cysteine and the closing phenylalanine or tryptophan.

v_call	cdr3_aa
TRBV19	CASTRETQPVTGELFF
TRBV18	CASSPAESGANVLTF
TRBV20-1	CSARAAPGGEQYF
TRBV5-1	CASSGGASFGGYTF
TRBV7-3	CASSLTDSGNTIYF
TRBV5-4	CASSFERGSSYNEQFF
TRBV27	CASSSSGTSGRVDEQYF
TRBV3-1	CASSQDARRGNTIYF
TRBV7-3	CASSLTGRGESPLHF
TRBV11-1	CASSFAYGIRGGTEQETQYF
TRBV5-4	CASSWERSGEQFF
TRBV9	CASSVHPGGDTGELFF
TRBV2	CASRGWEGMNTEAFF
TRBV20-1	CRPPTGQKGGYTF
TRBV10-1	CVCGVRRNEQFF
TRBV28	CASSTVTSGTSTDTQYF
TRBV28	CASISRRVAPDTQYF
TRBV19	CASSARRTVNTEAFF
TRBV13	CASSPTPQTYEQYF
TRBV7-9	CASGDPTRRGGYTF
TRBV12-3/TRBV12-4	CASSDHQLVANYGYTF
TRBV29-1	CSVVGSGNTIYF
TRBV6-6	CASSYDRTLSRAEAFF
TRBV20-1	CSANEGTIGRAGPDTQYF
TRBV6-2/TRBV6-3	CASKQGARFGQPQHF
TRBV29-1	CSARSGSFLNEQFF
TRBV10-3	CAISDNGYGYTF
TRBV5-1	CASSLATSGASDTQYF
TRBV7-2	CASSPYTRRSDTQYF